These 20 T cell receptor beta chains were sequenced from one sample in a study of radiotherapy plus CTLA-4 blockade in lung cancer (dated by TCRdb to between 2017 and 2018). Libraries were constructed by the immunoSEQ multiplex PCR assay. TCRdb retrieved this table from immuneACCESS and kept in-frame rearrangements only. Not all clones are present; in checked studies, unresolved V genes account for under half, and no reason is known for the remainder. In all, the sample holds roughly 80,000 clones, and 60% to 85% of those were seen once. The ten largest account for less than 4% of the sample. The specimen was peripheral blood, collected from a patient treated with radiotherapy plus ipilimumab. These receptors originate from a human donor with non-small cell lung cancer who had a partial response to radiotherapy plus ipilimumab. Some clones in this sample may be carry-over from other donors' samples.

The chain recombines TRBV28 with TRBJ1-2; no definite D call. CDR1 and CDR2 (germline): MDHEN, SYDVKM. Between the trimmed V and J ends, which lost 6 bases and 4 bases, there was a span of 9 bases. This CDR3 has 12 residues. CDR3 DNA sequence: TGTGCCAGCAGCCGGTTTGTCTATGGCTACACCTTC. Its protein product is CASSRFVYGYTF.

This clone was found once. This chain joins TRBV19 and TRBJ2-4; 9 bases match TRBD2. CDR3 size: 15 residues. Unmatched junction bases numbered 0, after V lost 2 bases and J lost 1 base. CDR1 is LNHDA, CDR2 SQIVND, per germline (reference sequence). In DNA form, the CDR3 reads TGTGCCAGTAGTATAACTAGCGGGGCCAAAAACATTCAGTACTTC. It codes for CASSITSGAKNIQYF. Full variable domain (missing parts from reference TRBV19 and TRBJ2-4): DGGITQSPKYLFRKEGQNVTLSCEQNLNHDAMYWYRQDPGQGLRLIYYSQIVNDFQKGDIAEGYSVSREKKESFPLTVTSAQKNPTAFYLCASSITSGAKNIQYFGAGTRLSVL.

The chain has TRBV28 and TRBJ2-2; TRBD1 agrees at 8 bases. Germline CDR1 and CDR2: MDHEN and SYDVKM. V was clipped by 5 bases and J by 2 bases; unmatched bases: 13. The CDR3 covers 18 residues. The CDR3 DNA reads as TGTGCCAGCAGTCTCACCATAGCAGGGGGCGATAACACCGGGGAGCTGTTTTTT. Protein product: CASSLTIAGGDNTGELFF.

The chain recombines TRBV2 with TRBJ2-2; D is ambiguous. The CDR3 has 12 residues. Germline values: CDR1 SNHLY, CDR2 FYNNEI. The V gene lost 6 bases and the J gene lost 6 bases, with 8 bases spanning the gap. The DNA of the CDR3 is TGTGCCAGCAGAGTGACATCCGGGGAGCTGTTTTTT. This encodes CASRVTSGELFF.

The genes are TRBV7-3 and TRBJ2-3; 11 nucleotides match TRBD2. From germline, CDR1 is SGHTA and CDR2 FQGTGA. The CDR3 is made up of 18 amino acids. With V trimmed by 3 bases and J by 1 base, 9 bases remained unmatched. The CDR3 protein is CASSFDPSGGPGTDTQYF. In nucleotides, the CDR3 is TGTGCCAGCAGCTTCGATCCTAGCGGGGGGCCAGGCACAGATACGCAGTATTTT.

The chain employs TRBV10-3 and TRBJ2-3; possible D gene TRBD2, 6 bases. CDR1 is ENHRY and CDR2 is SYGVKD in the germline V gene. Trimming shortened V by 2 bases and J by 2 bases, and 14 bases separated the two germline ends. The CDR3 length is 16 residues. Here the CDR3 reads CAISEPETSDTDTQYF. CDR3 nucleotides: TGTGCCATCAGTGAGCCTGAGACTAGTGACACAGATACGCAGTATTTT.

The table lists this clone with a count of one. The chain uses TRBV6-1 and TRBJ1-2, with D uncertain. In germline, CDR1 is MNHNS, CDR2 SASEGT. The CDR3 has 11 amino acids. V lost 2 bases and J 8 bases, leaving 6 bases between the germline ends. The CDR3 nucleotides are TGTGCCAGCAGTGAATCGGAGGGCTACACCTTC. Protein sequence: CASSESEGYTF.

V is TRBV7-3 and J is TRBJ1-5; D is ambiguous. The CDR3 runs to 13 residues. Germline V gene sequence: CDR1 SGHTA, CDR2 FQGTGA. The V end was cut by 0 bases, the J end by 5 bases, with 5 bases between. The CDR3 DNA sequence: TGTGCCAGCAGCTTAACTCCAGATCAGCCCCAGCATTTT. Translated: CASSLTPDQPQHF.

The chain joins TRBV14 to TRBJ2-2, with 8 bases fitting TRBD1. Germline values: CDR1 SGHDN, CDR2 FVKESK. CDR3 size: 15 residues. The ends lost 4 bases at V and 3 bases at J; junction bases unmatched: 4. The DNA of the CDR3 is TGTGCCAGCAGCCGGACAGGGCGGTACACCGGGGAGCTGTTTTTT. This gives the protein CASSRTGRYTGELFF.

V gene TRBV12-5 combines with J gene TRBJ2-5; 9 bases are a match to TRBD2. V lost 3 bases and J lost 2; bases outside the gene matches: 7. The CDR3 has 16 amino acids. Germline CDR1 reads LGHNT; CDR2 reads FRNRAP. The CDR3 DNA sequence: TGTGCTAGTGGTTTTTCCGGACTAGCGTTTCAAGAGACCCAGTACTTC. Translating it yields CASGFSGLAFQETQYF.

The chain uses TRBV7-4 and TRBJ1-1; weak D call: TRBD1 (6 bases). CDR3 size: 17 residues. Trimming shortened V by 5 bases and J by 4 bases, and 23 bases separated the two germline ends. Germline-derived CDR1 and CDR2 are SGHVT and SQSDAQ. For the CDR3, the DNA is TGTGCCAGCAGCAGCAATCAGGGGATAGGGTGCCCCACTGAAGCTTTCTTT. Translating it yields CASSSNQGIGCPTEAFF.

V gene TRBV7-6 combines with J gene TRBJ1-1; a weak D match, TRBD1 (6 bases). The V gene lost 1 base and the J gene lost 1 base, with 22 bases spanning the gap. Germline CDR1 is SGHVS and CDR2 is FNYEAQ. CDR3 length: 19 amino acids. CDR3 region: CASSLVGNRGGQRNTEAFF. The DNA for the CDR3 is TGTGCCAGCAGCTTAGTGGGTAATCGTGGGGGACAAAGGAACACTGAAGCTTTCTTT.

CDR3 nucleotide sequence: TGCGCCAGCAGCTTGAACGGGGGTGAAACCGGGGAGCTGTTTTTT. Its translation is CASSLNGGETGELFF. This chain links TRBV5-1 with TRBJ2-2; tentative D call: TRBD2 (6 bases). Germline V gene sequence: CDR1 SGHRS, CDR2 YFSETQ. This CDR3 is 15 amino acids long. Trimming left V 1 base short and J 5 bases short, with 12 bases between.

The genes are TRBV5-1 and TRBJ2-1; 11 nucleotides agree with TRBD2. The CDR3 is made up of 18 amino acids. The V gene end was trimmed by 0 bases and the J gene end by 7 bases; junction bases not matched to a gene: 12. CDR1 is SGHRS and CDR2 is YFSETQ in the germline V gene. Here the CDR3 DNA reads TGCGCCAGCAGCTTGGCGCCGATTACTAGCGGGAGTGGGAATGAGCAGTTCTTC. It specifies CASSLAPITSGSGNEQFF.

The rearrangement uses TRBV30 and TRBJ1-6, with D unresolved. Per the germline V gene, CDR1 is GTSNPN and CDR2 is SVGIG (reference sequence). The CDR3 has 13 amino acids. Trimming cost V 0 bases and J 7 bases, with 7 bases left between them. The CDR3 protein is CAWSVEFNSPLHF. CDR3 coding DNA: TGTGCCTGGAGTGTGGAGTTCAATTCACCCCTCCACTTT.

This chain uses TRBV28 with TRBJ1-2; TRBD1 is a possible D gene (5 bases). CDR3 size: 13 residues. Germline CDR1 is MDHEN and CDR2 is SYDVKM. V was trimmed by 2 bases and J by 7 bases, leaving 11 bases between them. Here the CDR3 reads CASSLAGVGGYTF. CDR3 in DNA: TGTGCCAGCAGTTTAGCGGGGGTCGGTGGCTACACCTTC.

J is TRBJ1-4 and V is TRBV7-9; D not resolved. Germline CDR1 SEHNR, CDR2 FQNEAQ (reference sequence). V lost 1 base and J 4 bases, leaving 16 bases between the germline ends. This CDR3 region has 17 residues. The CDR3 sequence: CASSLESSSGYNEKLFF. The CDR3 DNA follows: TGTGCCAGCAGCTTAGAATCTAGCTCGGGCTATAATGAAAAACTGTTTTTT. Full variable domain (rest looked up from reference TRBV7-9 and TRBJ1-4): DTGVSQNPRHKITKRGQNVTFRCDPISEHNRLYWYRQTLGQGPEFLTYFQNEAQLEKSRLLSDRFSAERPKGSFSTLEIQRTEQGDSAMYLCASSLESSSGYNEKLFFGSGTQLSVL.

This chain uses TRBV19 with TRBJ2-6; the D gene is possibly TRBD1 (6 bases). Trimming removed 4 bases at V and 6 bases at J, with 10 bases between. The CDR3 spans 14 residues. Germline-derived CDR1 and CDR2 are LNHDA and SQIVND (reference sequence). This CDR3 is CASSKDRAANVLTF. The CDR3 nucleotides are TGTGCCAGTAGTAAGGACAGAGCGGCCAACGTCCTGACTTTC.

Here the CDR3 reads CASNIAGTNEQFF. The CDR3 DNA reads TGCGCCAGCAATATAGCGGGGACCAATGAGCAGTTCTTC. The V call is TRBV5-1, the J call TRBJ2-1; TRBD2 matches 8 bases. The CDR3 covers 13 residues. CDR1 SGHRS and CDR2 YFSETQ come from the germline V gene. V was clipped by 6 bases and J by 6 bases; unmatched bases: 5. The variable domain in full, completed from reference TRBV5-1 and TRBJ2-1, reads KAGVTQTPRYLIKTRGQQVTLSCSPISGHRSVSWYQQTPGQGLQFLFEYFSETQRNKGNFPGRFSGRQFSNSRSEMNVSTLELGDSALYLCASNIAGTNEQFFGPGTRLTVL.

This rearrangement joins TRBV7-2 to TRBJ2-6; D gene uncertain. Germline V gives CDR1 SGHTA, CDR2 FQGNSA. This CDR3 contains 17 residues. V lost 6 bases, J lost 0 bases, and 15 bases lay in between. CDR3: CASSRGSWYSGANVLTF. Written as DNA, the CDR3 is TGTGCCAGCAGTCGTGGCAGTTGGTACTCTGGGGCCAACGTCCTGACTTTC.